Listed below are T cell receptor beta chains from one sample, sequenced in a study of CD8 T cells in Susac syndrome. TCRdb used MiXCR to reprocess the immunoSEQ multiplex PCR reads, holding one entry per CDR3 protein. The sample includes under 110,000 distinct CDR3 sequences, roughly 95% of them seen just once. The sample was CD8+ T cells from PBMCs. The receptors here all came from a human donor with Susac syndrome. Both conserved end residues are part of each CDR3. The D gene is left open where the match is weak. A row's size may be missing; if present it is once, few, many or a size class.

v_call	j_call	clone_size	d_call	cdr3_aa	cdr3_nt
TRBV25-1	TRBJ2-5	NA	NA	CASSGGERRGTQYF	TGTGCCAGCAGTGGAGGGGAACGACGGGGGACCCAGTACTTC
TRBV27	TRBJ1-2	NA	NA	CASSYGGPLSGYTF	TGTGCCAGCAGTTACGGGGGGCCCCTTTCTGGCTACACCTTC
TRBV29-1	TRBJ1-2	NA	NA	CSVAGAGSTYGYTF	TGCAGCGTTGCGGGAGCAGGGAGTACTTATGGCTACACCTTC
TRBV19	TRBJ2-2	NA	NA	CASSPGLLTGELFF	TGTGCCAGTAGCCCGGGACTCCTCACCGGGGAGCTGTTTTTT
TRBV18	TRBJ1-2	NA	NA	CASSPTEAHGYTF	TGTGCCAGCTCACCGACAGAGGCTCATGGCTACACCTTC
TRBV7-2	TRBJ2-3	NA	NA	CASSSGEENTQYF	TGTGCCAGCAGCTCAGGGGAGGAGAATACGCAGTATTTT
TRBV27	TRBJ2-1	NA	TRBD1	CASGTGGFSYNEQFF	TGTGCCAGCGGTACAGGGGGCTTCTCCTACAATGAGCAGTTCTTC
TRBV4-1	TRBJ1-1	NA	NA	CASSQGPGDTEAFF	TGCGCCAGCAGCCAAGGTCCGGGGGACACTGAAGCTTTCTTT
TRBV12-3/TRBV12-4	TRBJ2-3	medium-sized	NA	CASSLGTDTQYF	TGTGCCAGCAGCTTGGGGACAGATACGCAGTATTTT
TRBV9	TRBJ1-1	NA	TRBD1	CASTPGTGNEAFF	TGTGCCAGTACGCCCGGGACAGGGAATGAAGCTTTCTTT
TRBV7-9	TRBJ2-3	once	NA	CASIPDTQYF	TGTGCCAGCATTCCAGATACGCAGTATTTT
TRBV20-1	TRBJ2-7	NA	NA	CSASVDDSYEQYF	TGCAGTGCTAGCGTGGACGATTCCTACGAGCAGTACTTC
TRBV7-9	TRBJ2-1	NA	TRBD1	CASGTGSHEQFF	TGTGCCAGCGGGACAGGGAGCCATGAGCAGTTCTTC
TRBV7-6	TRBJ2-1	NA	TRBD2	CASREGVDNEQFF	TGTGCCAGCCGGGAGGGGGTCGACAATGAGCAGTTCTTC
TRBV5-4	TRBJ2-1	NA	NA	CASSGDSYNEQFF	TGTGCCAGCAGCGGAGACAGTTACAATGAGCAGTTCTTC
TRBV7-9	TRBJ2-1	NA	NA	CASSPGTHNEQFF	TGTGCCAGCAGCCCGGGGACACACAATGAGCAGTTCTTC
TRBV12-3/TRBV12-4	TRBJ1-5	NA	NA	CASSFGSNQPQHF	TGTGCCAGCAGTTTCGGCAGCAATCAGCCCCAGCATTTT
TRBV7-9	TRBJ1-1	NA	NA	CASSLGPGVPEAFF	TGTGCCAGCAGCTTAGGACCTGGGGTCCCTGAAGCTTTCTTT
TRBV14	TRBJ2-3	NA	NA	CASSPGIGVGGTPGRTQYF	TGTGCCAGCAGCCCCGGCATCGGGGTGGGTGGGACCCCCGGGCGAACGCAGTATTTT
TRBV9	TRBJ1-1	once	NA	CASSVGEGGAFF	TGTGCCAGCAGCGTAGGAGAGGGTGGAGCTTTCTTT
TRBV14	TRBJ2-7	NA	TRBD2	CASSHTSGRYEQYF	TGTGCCAGCAGCCATACTAGCGGTCGGTACGAGCAGTACTTC